The 26 T cell receptor beta chains in this list originate from one sample, sequenced in a study of Ad26.COV2.S vaccination and SARS-CoV-2 variants. As to treatment: around 19 received Ad26.COV2.S at low or high dose, single or two shots; about 5 received placebo; per-sample allocation not given. On day 63 after the first injection, vaccine and placebo recipients gave samples. Libraries were prepared by immunoSEQ multiplex PCR; TCRdb keeps only in-frame clonotypes and omits some of them. The sample carries approximately 420,000 clones, roughly 90% recorded once. Sequences were derived from peripheral blood, sampled in a trial of Ad26.COV2.S vaccine versus placebo. Receptors originate from a person aged 18 to 65 who received the Ad26.COV2.S COVID-19 vaccine or a placebo.

The chain employs TRBV5-4 and TRBJ2-1; 7 bases line up with TRBD2. Looked up from germline, CDR1 is SGHNT and CDR2 is YYREEE (reference sequence). This CDR3 spans 14 amino acids. Trimming at V came to 2 bases and at J to 4 bases, leaving 3 bases not matched to a gene. The CDR3 loop is CASSFQRGYNEQFF. CDR3 coding DNA: TGTGCCAGCAGCTTCCAGCGGGGATACAATGAGCAGTTCTTC.

The V call is TRBV6-6, the J call TRBJ1-1; weak D call: TRBD1 (6 bases). Germline V gene data show CDR1 as MNHNY and CDR2 as SVGAGI (reference sequence). This CDR3 spans 16 amino acids. V shed 7 bases and J shed 1 base, with 19 bases lying between them. The DNA for the CDR3 is TGTGCCAGCAACCCAACGGACAGAGGGGCGAACACTGAAGCTTTCTTT. This translates into CASNPTDRGANTEAFF.

Concerning this clone itself: A read error may produce the germline difference seen at one junction end. The V gene is TRBV2, the J gene TRBJ2-7; D remains unclear. CDR1 SNHLY and CDR2 FYNNEI come from the germline V gene. This CDR3 has 13 residues. CDR3 in amino acids: CTSRKDGSYEQYF. The CDR3 nucleotides read TGTACCAGCAGGAAGGACGGCTCCTACGAGCAGTACTTC. The complete variable domain, with remaining parts taken from reference TRBV2 and TRBJ2-7, reads EPEVTQTPSHQVTQMGQEVILRCVPISNHLYFYWYRQILGQKVEFLVSFYNNEISEKSEIFDDQFSVERPDGSNFTLKIRSTKLEDSAMYFCTSRKDGSYEQYFGPGTRLTVT.

The chain employs TRBV12-3 or TRBV12-4 and TRBJ2-1; D remains unclear. V was shortened by 3 bases and J by 2 bases, with 5 bases between the two germline ends. There are 13 residues in the CDR3. CDR3 amino acids: CASSLPPYNEQFF. In DNA form, the CDR3 reads TGTGCCAGCAGTTTGCCCCCCTACAATGAGCAGTTCTTC.

The chain couples TRBV5-4 to TRBJ2-5; D is unresolved. CDR3 size: 14 residues. The ends were cut back, 0 bases at V and 4 bases at J, with 10 bases in the middle. Per germline, CDR1 SGHNT and CDR2 YYREEE (reference sequence). CDR3 loop: CASSLAPGAETQYF. In nucleotides, the CDR3 is TGTGCCAGCAGCTTGGCCCCCGGAGCAGAGACCCAGTACTTC.

The gene calls are TRBV6-6 and TRBJ2-3, with 8 bases matching TRBD2. The CDR3 covers 13 residues. The V and J ends lost 11 bases and 2 bases, in that order; junction bases with no gene match: 6. The V gene's germline CDR1 is MNHNY and CDR2 SVGAGI (reference sequence). CDR3 in amino acids: CASHSGATDTQYF. The CDR3 nucleotides read TGTGCCTCACATAGCGGGGCCACAGATACGCAGTATTTT.

The chain is built from TRBV28 and TRBJ2-7; 7 positions match TRBD2. Germline V gives CDR1 MDHEN, CDR2 SYDVKM. J lost 2 bases, V lost 8 bases, and 12 bases had no gene match. This CDR3 has 15 residues. The DNA for the CDR3 is TGTGCCAGCCGCTCGAGGGGAGGGCGCACCTACGAGCAGTACTTC. This sequence encodes CASRSRGGRTYEQYF.

The chain joins TRBV7-9 to TRBJ1-1; D gene ambiguous. The CDR3 has 16 amino acids. Trimming left V 5 bases short and J 3 bases short, with 19 bases between. The germline V gene encodes CDR1 SEHNR and CDR2 FQNEAQ (reference sequence). The CDR3 coding sequence is TGTGCCAGCAGCGCTCCTAGGCCAGCTTATGACACTGAAGCTTTCTTT. It specifies CASSAPRPAYDTEAFF.

CDR3 in DNA: TGCGCCAGCAGCTTGGGTGGGACAGGGGATCAGCCCCAGCATTTT. Its protein is CASSLGGTGDQPQHF. The rearrangement joins TRBV5-1 to TRBJ1-5; TRBD1 matches 10 bases. With 0 bases clipped from V and 5 bases from J, the junction kept 2 bases outside the gene matches. This CDR3 has 15 amino acids. Germline CDR1 is SGHRS and CDR2 is YFSETQ.

This clone appeared a single time. This rearrangement joins TRBV4-1 to TRBJ2-2; 7 bases map to TRBD1. Trimming removed 7 bases from V and 5 bases from J; junction bases left unmatched: 13. The germline CDR1 and CDR2 sequences are MGHRA and YSYEKL. CDR3 length equals 16 residues. The CDR3 DNA is TGCGCCAGCAAAACCGACGGAGGCAGGGGGACCGGGGAGCTGTTTTTT. Translated, it gives CASKTDGGRGTGELFF.

This clone was seen a single time. V is TRBV28 and J is TRBJ1-5, with 7 bases that match TRBD1. The CDR3 sequence is 13 residues long. Germline V CDR1 and CDR2: MDHEN, SYDVKM. Trimming cost V 10 bases and J 4 bases; bases outside gene matches: 7. DNA for the CDR3: TGTGCCACCATACAGGGGAGAAATCAGCCCCAGCATTTT. Protein: CATIQGRNQPQHF.

The genes are TRBV27 and TRBJ2-3; 7 bases are a match to TRBD2. Germline V gene sequence: CDR1 MNHEY, CDR2 SMNVEV (reference sequence). J lost 5 bases, V lost 8 bases, and 16 bases had no gene match. CDR3 size: 16 residues. CDR3: CASHLVRAGELDTQYF. DNA for the CDR3: TGTGCCAGCCACCTTGTAAGGGCGGGGGAGTTAGATACGCAGTATTTT.

The J gene is TRBJ1-4, the V gene TRBV23-1; D unresolved. TRBV23-1 is designated an ORF whose function remains uncertain. The V and J ends lost 0 bases and 4 bases respectively, with 21 bases between them. The CDR3 contains 19 residues. CDR3 loop: CASSQSIILPRLRNEKLFF. DNA of the CDR3: TGCGCCAGCAGTCAATCAATTATTTTACCGAGACTCCGTAATGAAAAACTGTTTTTT.

This clone was seen just once. This chain joins TRBV4-3 and TRBJ2-1, with TRBD1 matching 8 bases. This CDR3 region has 17 residues. V lost 1 base and J lost 5; bases outside the gene matches: 10. Germline CDR1 reads LGHNA; CDR2 reads YSLEER. The CDR3, as DNA: TGCGCCAGCAGCCAAGGAGTAGGGGGACAGGTAAACAATGAGCAGTTCTTC. It codes for CASSQGVGGQVNNEQFF.

The chain combines TRBV5-1 with TRBJ1-1; D uncertain. Per the germline V gene, CDR1 is SGHRS and CDR2 is YFSETQ. V lost 0 bases, J lost 8 bases, and 23 bases lay in between. CDR3 length: 17 amino acids. The CDR3 sequence: CASSLDPRGGHKSEAFF. The CDR3 nucleotides read TGCGCCAGCAGCTTGGATCCGCGGGGAGGGCACAAATCAGAAGCTTTCTTT.

The chain links TRBV5-1 to TRBJ1-1; tentatively, D is TRBD1 (5 bases). V was clipped by 0 bases and J by 4 bases, with 19 bases between them. Germline loops: CDR1 SGHRS, CDR2 YFSETQ. This CDR3 has 17 residues. The CDR3 loop is CASSLVGAGRVGTEAFF. CDR3 nucleotide sequence: TGCGCCAGCAGCTTGGTTGGCGCAGGGAGGGTCGGCACTGAAGCTTTCTTT.

This chain joins TRBV27 and TRBJ1-1; D is unclear. Germline loops: CDR1 MNHEY, CDR2 SMNVEV (reference sequence). Deletions cut 3 bases from V and 2 bases from J, with 13 bases between. CDR3 length equals 15 residues. Here the CDR3 reads CASSFDHRGNTEAFF. The CDR3 bases are TGTGCCAGCAGTTTTGACCACCGGGGAAACACTGAAGCTTTCTTT.

In its sample, this clone was seen a few times. J is TRBJ1-2 and V is TRBV7-9; D is uncertain. Deletions cut 1 base from V and 2 bases from J, with 11 bases between. Per the germline V gene, CDR1 is SEHNR and CDR2 is FQNEAQ (reference sequence). The CDR3 is 15 residues long. The CDR3 protein is CASSLVPGQNYGYTF. The DNA of the CDR3 is TGTGCCAGCAGCTTAGTTCCGGGTCAAAACTATGGCTACACCTTC.

The chain combines TRBV19 with TRBJ2-7; 11 bases match TRBD1. The CDR3 has 18 amino acids. Germline CDR1 is LNHDA and CDR2 is SQIVND (reference sequence). Trimming removed 4 bases from V and 1 base from J; junction bases left unmatched: 12. CDR3 DNA sequence: TGTGCCAGTAGTAGAGGACAGGGGGCGGATAGAAGGTCCTACGAGCAGTACTTC. Protein product: CASSRGQGADRRSYEQYF.

The genes are TRBV7-9 and TRBJ1-1; 8 nucleotides agree with TRBD1. Germline V lookup: CDR1 SEHNR, CDR2 FQNEAQ (reference sequence). There are 14 residues in the CDR3. V shed 2 bases and J 5 bases; nucleotides not matched to a gene: 4. The CDR3 DNA follows: TGTGCCAGCAGCTTACAGGGGGCACGAACTGAAGCTTTCTTT. It codes for CASSLQGARTEAFF.

The J gene is TRBJ1-2, the V gene TRBV3-1 (or the pseudogene TRBV3-2), with D maybe TRBD1 (6 bases). The germline V and J ends were trimmed by 8 bases and 1 base, with 11 bases remaining between them. Germline V CDR1 and CDR2: LGHDT, YNNKEL (reference sequence). The CDR3 covers 13 residues. The CDR3 DNA is TGTGCCAGCGGGGAGGACAGTAACTATGGCTACACCTTC. It encodes CASGEDSNYGYTF.

The CDR3 coding sequence is TGTGCCAGCAACCCCGTTGCCCAAGAGACCCAGTACTTC. Translated: CASNPVAQETQYF. The V call is TRBV28, the J call TRBJ2-5; D is unresolved. There are 13 residues in the CDR3. CDR1 is MDHEN and CDR2 is SYDVKM in the germline V gene. Trimming left V 7 bases short and J 1 base short, with 10 bases between.

The rearrangement joins TRBV29-1 to TRBJ2-1; unclear D gene. CDR1 is SQVTM, CDR2 ANQGSEA, per germline. V was trimmed by 7 bases and J by 7 bases, leaving 8 bases between them. The CDR3 is made up of 10 amino acids. Here the CDR3 DNA reads TGCAGCGCAACCTGGAATGAGCAGTTCTTC. It yields the protein CSATWNEQFF.

This chain joins TRBV30 and TRBJ1-6; possibly TRBD1 for D (6 bases). The CDR3 has 16 amino acids. V lost 2 bases and J lost 5, with 16 bases in between. The V gene's germline CDR1 is GTSNPN and CDR2 SVGIG (reference sequence). CDR3 nucleotides: TGTGCCTGGAGTTGGGGGGGCAGCGCCAATAATTCACCCCTCCACTTT. It translates to CAWSWGGSANNSPLHF.

This clone was detected once. The rearrangement links TRBV28 to TRBJ1-4; 8 bases agree with TRBD1. This CDR3 has 17 amino acids. V lost 2 bases and J lost 4; bases outside the gene matches: 9. Germline V gene lookup returns CDR1 MDHEN and CDR2 SYDVKM. In DNA, the CDR3 is TGTGCCAGCAGTTTAATCCGGCAGGGGGCAGGTAATGAAAAACTGTTTTTT. This encodes CASSLIRQGAGNEKLFF.

The chain uses TRBV5-1 and TRBJ2-2, with TRBD1 identical over 9 bases. Germline V gives CDR1 SGHRS, CDR2 YFSETQ. After removal of 2 bases from V and 2 bases from J, the junction contained 7 bases not matched to a gene. The CDR3 totals 17 residues. CDR3 sequence reads: CASSLDTGGRNTGELFF. The CDR3 coding sequence is TGCGCCAGCAGCTTAGACACAGGGGGCCGAAACACCGGGGAGCTGTTTTTT.